Listed below are T cell receptor beta chains from one sample, sequenced in a study of response to subunit inactivated influenza vaccine. TCRdb re-derived calls from the RT-PCR reads in MiXCR, one entry per CDR3 protein. The data hold approximately 500,000 distinct CDR3 sequences, with 13% observed a single time. The source material was PBMCs from blood, sampled roughly 45 days after vaccination. Source of these receptors: a man in his forties or fifties who received an inactivated influenza vaccine. CDR3s include the opening cysteine and the closing phenylalanine or tryptophan. D genes are given only for firm matches. Clone size appears in some rows only: once, few, many, or a class for an expanded clone.

d_gene	j_gene	len	abundance	v_gene	CDR3nt	CDR3aa
NA	TRBJ1-5	18	many	TRBV6-1	TGTGCCAGCAGTGAAAGAACTACGTGGCGGAGCAGCAATCAGCCCCAGCATTTT	CASSERTTWRSSNQPQHF
NA	TRBJ2-1	14	many	TRBV12-3/TRBV12-4	TGTGCCAGCAGTACCCGAGGTTTCGGCGATGAGCAGTTCTTC	CASSTRGFGDEQFF
TRBD1	TRBJ2-3	16	few	TRBV7-2	TGTGCCAGCAGTTTCCAGACAGGGGGCGGCACAGATACGCAGTATTTT	CASSFQTGGGTDTQYF
TRBD1	TRBJ2-5	17	NA	TRBV30	TGTGCCTGGAGGCCCGCTCGACAGGGGTGGAGACAAGAGACCCAGTACTTC	CAWRPARQGWRQETQYF
TRBD1	TRBJ2-2	22	few	TRBV4-2	TGTGCCAGCAGGCCGAGACAGGGGGCGAACGACTTAGCGGGATCGAACACCGGGGAGCTGTTTTTT	CASRPRQGANDLAGSNTGELFF
TRBD1	TRBJ2-4	13	NA	TRBV5-1	TGCGCCAGCAGCCCGGGACAGGGGGAAATTCCGTACTTC	CASSPGQGEIPYF
NA	TRBJ2-7	14	few	TRBV20-1	TGCAGTGCTTTCTCAGGGCCGCGGGGATACGAGCAGTACTTC	CSAFSGPRGYEQYF
TRBD1	TRBJ1-1	14	NA	TRBV12-3/TRBV12-4	TGTGCCAGCAGTTTCACAGGGGGGTTCGCTGAAGCTTTCTTT	CASSFTGGFAEAFF
TRBD1	TRBJ1-2	15	NA	TRBV12-3/TRBV12-4	TGTGCCAGCAGTTTGGGGACAGGGGGCTACTATGGCTACACCTTC	CASSLGTGGYYGYTF
NA	TRBJ2-5	15	NA	TRBV7-3	TGTGCCAGCAGCTTAACGGGGACATCAGGAGAGACCCAGTGCTTC	CASSLTGTSGETQCF
NA	TRBJ2-1	13	few	TRBV19	TGTGCCAGTAGTATCTCCCGTGGTAATGAGCAGTTCTTC	CASSISRGNEQFF
NA	TRBJ2-4	15	many	TRBV7-2	TGTGCCAGCAGCCCTTCAAACCTAGCCAAAAACATTCAGTACTTC	CASSPSNLAKNIQYF
NA	TRBJ2-5	14	many	TRBV12-3/TRBV12-4	TGTGCCAGCAGTTTAGTGGGGGGTAAAGAGACCCAGTACTTC	CASSLVGGKETQYF
NA	TRBJ1-2	15	few	TRBV6-2/TRBV6-3	TGTGCCAGCAGTTACGCAGGGAAATACGGCTATGGCTACACCTTC	CASSYAGKYGYGYTF
TRBD1	TRBJ2-2	15	many	TRBV10-3	TGTGCCATCAGCAACCCGGGACAGGGTTTCGGAGAGCTGTTTTTT	CAISNPGQGFGELFF
TRBD2	TRBJ2-5	15	few	TRBV20-1	TGCAGTGCTACGTCTCCATGGGGCGGGGGAGAGACCCAGTACTTC	CSATSPWGGGETQYF
NA	TRBJ2-1	14	NA	TRBV20-1	TGCAGTGCTAGGGGTGAAGCGACCTACAATGAGCAGTTCTTC	CSARGEATYNEQFF
TRBD2	TRBJ2-2	14	NA	TRBV5-6	TGTGCCAGCATCGGCGGGAGGGGAACCGGGGAGCTGTTTTTT	CASIGGRGTGELFF
TRBD2	TRBJ2-3	16	NA	TRBV5-1	TGCGCCAGCAGATCAATAGCGGGGCATCTTACAGATACGCAGTATTTT	CASRSIAGHLTDTQYF
NA	TRBJ2-5	14	many	TRBV12-3/TRBV12-4	TGTGCCAGCAGTTTAGGTCTCAAAAGGGGGACCCAGTACTTC	CASSLGLKRGTQYF
TRBD1	TRBJ2-2	15	many	TRBV7-3	TGTGCCAGCAGCTCAGGGGGCGCGAACACCGGGGAGCTGTTTTTT	CASSSGGANTGELFF
TRBD1	TRBJ2-3	17	NA	TRBV7-2	TGTGCCAGCAGCTTAGTATCCAGGGGGCGATTCACAGATACGCAGTATTTT	CASSLVSRGRFTDTQYF
NA	TRBJ2-3	15	NA	TRBV7-2	TGTGCCAGCAGCCCCTACCGGACTCTGGGAGATACGCAGTATTTT	CASSPYRTLGDTQYF
NA	TRBJ2-7	14	NA	TRBV5-1	TGCGCCAGCAGCTTCGGGCAGGAACTCTACGAGCAGTACTTC	CASSFGQELYEQYF
TRBD2	TRBJ2-7	14	many	TRBV20-1	TGCAGTGCTAGAAGCGGGAGGGTCAGCTACGAGCAGTACTTC	CSARSGRVSYEQYF
NA	TRBJ1-1	14	NA	TRBV20-1	TGCAGTGCAACGATAATAACAGGGAACACTGAAGCTTTCTTT	CSATIITGNTEAFF
NA	TRBJ2-1	14	NA	TRBV20-1	TGCAGTGCTAGAGATACCGGTGTCGGGATCGAGCAGTTCTTC	CSARDTGVGIEQFF
NA	TRBJ2-7	15	NA	TRBV5-6	TGTGCCAGCAGCTTGGGTGTTGGGGCCCCGGTAGAGCAGTACTTC	CASSLGVGAPVEQYF
TRBD1	TRBJ1-3	13	many	TRBV5-1	TGCGCCAGCAGCGACAGGGCCGGGAACACCATATATTTT	CASSDRAGNTIYF
NA	TRBJ1-3	16	few	TRBV29-1	TGCAGCGCCGTTGGCGGACCTGACCTTATTGGAAACACCATATATTTT	CSAVGGPDLIGNTIYF
TRBD1	TRBJ2-7	15	many	TRBV6-1	TGTGCCAGCAGGGACAGGGTCACACCCGAATACGAGCAGTACTTC	CASRDRVTPEYEQYF
NA	TRBJ2-5	15	few	TRBV5-1	TGCGCCAGCAGCCCTGGGTCGGGTCGGAGTGAGACCCAGTACTTC	CASSPGSGRSETQYF
NA	TRBJ1-3	15	few	TRBV25-1	TGTGCCAGCAGTGAATTGGAAGGCTCTGGAAACACCATATATTTT	CASSELEGSGNTIYF
NA	TRBJ2-7	13	many	TRBV7-2	TGTGCCAGCAGCTTAACTCTCGGCTACGAGCAGTACTTC	CASSLTLGYEQYF
TRBD2	TRBJ2-1	20	few	TRBV7-2	TGTGCCAGCAGCTTTACGCTGGGGTCTAGCGGGGGGAAGTTAGTGAATGAGCAGTTCTTC	CASSFTLGSSGGKLVNEQFF
TRBD1	TRBJ1-4	15	few	TRBV5-1	TGCGCCAGCAACCCAGGGGGCGCGGCTAATGAAAAACTGTTTTTT	CASNPGGAANEKLFF
NA	TRBJ2-7	16	NA	TRBV6-5	TGTGCCAGCAGTTTGACCGGGACACGTAGCTCCTACGAGCAGTACTTC	CASSLTGTRSSYEQYF
NA	TRBJ2-2	12	few	TRBV2	TGTGCCAGCAGTCAAGACACCGGGGAGCTGTTTTTT	CASSQDTGELFF
NA	TRBJ2-7	15	many	TRBV6-2/TRBV6-3	TGTGCCAGCAGAGAGCCGGGACAAGGTCTTCTCGAGCAGTACTTC	CASREPGQGLLEQYF
TRBD2	TRBJ2-1	16	NA	TRBV20-1	TGCAGTGCTAGAGATCAGCGGGGAAGATCTTACAATGAGCAGTTCTTC	CSARDQRGRSYNEQFF
TRBD2	TRBJ2-5	14	NA	TRBV29-1	TGCAGCGTTCTAGCGGGAGGGCCAACGAAGACCCAGTACTTC	CSVLAGGPTKTQYF
NA	TRBJ2-5	16	NA	TRBV5-6	TGTGCCAGCAGCCCGCTATATATGGGGAGTCAAGAGACCCAGTACTTC	CASSPLYMGSQETQYF
TRBD2	TRBJ2-1	15	few	TRBV5-5	TGTGCCAGCAGCTCGACTAGCGGGGGGGTCAATGAGCAGTTCTTC	CASSSTSGGVNEQFF
NA	TRBJ2-4	12	few	TRBV28	TGTGCCAGCAGTATCCGAAAAAACATTCAGTACTTC	CASSIRKNIQYF
NA	TRBJ2-7	15	few	TRBV4-2	TGTGCCAGCAGCCAGGTTGGGGATCTCTCCTACGAGCAGTACTTC	CASSQVGDLSYEQYF
NA	TRBJ2-2	14	few	TRBV20-1	TGCAGTGCTAGATTCGGGCAGAACACCGGGGAGCTGTTTTTT	CSARFGQNTGELFF
NA	TRBJ2-5	14	NA	TRBV12-3/TRBV12-4	TGTGCCAGCAGCAGGGGCGCAATTCTAGGGACCCAGTACTTC	CASSRGAILGTQYF
TRBD1	TRBJ2-6	16	NA	TRBV4-1	TGCGCCAGCAGCCCTGGACAGGTCTCTGGGGCCAACGTCCTGACTTTC	CASSPGQVSGANVLTF
NA	TRBJ2-7	14	NA	TRBV27	TGTGCCAGCAGTCTGGGCCCTACTTCCTACGAGCAGTACTTC	CASSLGPTSYEQYF